These 18 T cell receptor beta chains were sequenced from one sample in a study of blood T cell repertoires in COVID-19. Sequencing was performed with immunoSEQ multiplex PCR; in TCRdb, only in-frame clones are kept and a portion is missing. The sample consists of about 180,000 clones, 70% to 90% of them appearing once. The sequenced sample consisted of peripheral blood. The source is a human donor with active or convalescent COVID-19. The donor label of this sample is uncertain.

The gene calls are TRBV7-6 and TRBJ2-1; the match to TRBD2 covers 8 bases. Trimming at V came to 0 bases and at J to 8 bases, leaving 6 bases not matched to a gene. From germline, CDR1 is SGHVS and CDR2 FNYEAQ. The CDR3 is made up of 15 amino acids. CDR3 nucleotides: TGTGCCAGCAGCTTAGCGGGACTAGTCGGGGATGAGCAGTTCTTC. Encoded protein: CASSLAGLVGDEQFF.

The CDR3 nucleotides read TGTGCCAGCTCACCCCTGACTAGCGGGGCACATGAGCAGTTCTTC. This translates into CASSPLTSGAHEQFF. This chain uses TRBV18 with TRBJ2-1; 11 bases agree with TRBD2. In germline, CDR1 is KGHSH, CDR2 LQKENI. V lost 3 bases, J lost 8 bases, and 6 bases stayed unmatched. The CDR3 totals 15 residues.

This clone was seen only once. The rearrangement uses TRBV14 and TRBJ2-3; TRBD2 is a possible D gene (5 bases). Trimming stripped 2 bases from V and 6 bases from J, with 12 bases between. The CDR3 is made up of 14 amino acids. Per the germline V gene, CDR1 is SGHDN and CDR2 is FVKESK. CDR3 amino acids: CASSQLAPRDTQYF. Written as DNA, the CDR3 is TGTGCCAGCAGCCAACTAGCACCGAGGGATACGCAGTATTTT.

This chain connects TRBV6-5 to TRBJ2-7; D is perhaps TRBD1 (5 bases). In germline, CDR1 is MNHEY, CDR2 SVGAGI. The V and J ends lost 6 bases and 9 bases respectively, with 24 bases between them. The CDR3 runs 15 residues. CDR3 residues: CASRPQGFPVGAQYF. The CDR3 coding sequence is TGTGCCAGCAGGCCCCAGGGTTTCCCAGTTGGCGCGCAGTACTTC.

The CDR3 sequence: CAILTTRGRALFGYTF. CDR3 in DNA: TGTGCCATCCTCACCACGAGGGGGCGAGCTTTATTTGGCTACACCTTC. The chain couples TRBV10-3 to TRBJ1-2, with 7 bases lining up with TRBD1. Germline V gene sequence: CDR1 ENHRY, CDR2 SYGVKD. V lost 8 bases to trimming and J lost 7 bases; unmatched junction nucleotides: 19. CDR3 length: 16 residues.

The chain uses TRBV2 and TRBJ1-2; D may be TRBD1 (6 bases). Germline V gene lookup returns CDR1 SNHLY and CDR2 FYNNEI. The CDR3 length is 14 residues. With 5 bases removed from V and 1 base from J, the gap between germline ends came to 11 bases. The CDR3 sequence: CASSQGLVNYGYTF. The CDR3 DNA reads TGTGCCAGCAGTCAGGGGTTGGTTAACTATGGCTACACCTTC.

The V and J genes are TRBV5-5 and TRBJ2-5; D unclear. V was clipped by 2 bases and J by 2 bases, with 7 bases between them. CDR1 is SGHKS, CDR2 YYEKEE, per germline (reference sequence). The CDR3 loop spans 13 amino acids. CDR3 in DNA: TGTGCCAGCAGCTTTGGCGGACAAGAGACCCAGTACTTC. This sequence encodes CASSFGGQETQYF.

The chain recombines TRBV7-9 with TRBJ2-7; TRBD2 agrees at 9 bases. This CDR3 has 14 amino acids. Trimming cost V 5 bases and J 2 bases; bases outside gene matches: 4. From germline, CDR1 is SEHNR and CDR2 FQNEAQ (reference sequence). CDR3: CASSRSGRTYEQYF. CDR3 nucleotides: TGTGCCAGCAGCCGTAGCGGGAGAACCTACGAGCAGTACTTC.

The rearrangement uses TRBV7-2 and TRBJ2-1, with 10 bases identical to TRBD2. CDR1 SGHTA and CDR2 FQGNSA come from the germline V gene. V gave up 5 bases and J gave up 8 bases; unmatched junction bases: 9. The CDR3 length is 15 residues. CDR3 sequence reads: CASSPASGSGHEQFF. As DNA, the CDR3 is TGTGCCAGCAGCCCCGCTAGCGGGAGCGGGCATGAGCAGTTCTTC.

J is TRBJ2-7 and V is TRBV9, with TRBD2 identical over 11 bases. The germline CDR1 and CDR2 sequences are SGDLS and YYNGEE. V lost 5 bases and J lost 2; bases outside the gene matches: 9. This CDR3 has 16 residues. The CDR3 sequence: CASSPISGRDTYEQYF. CDR3 nucleotides: TGTGCCAGCAGTCCAATTAGCGGGAGGGACACCTACGAGCAGTACTTC.

As DNA, the CDR3 is TGCGCCAGCAGCTTCGGTCAGAACACCGGGGAGCTGTTTTTT. The encoded protein is CASSFGQNTGELFF. V usage is TRBV5-1 and J usage is TRBJ2-2, with D unclear. V was cut by 2 bases and J by 1 base, with 6 bases left in between. Germline V lookup: CDR1 SGHRS, CDR2 YFSETQ. CDR3 length equals 14 residues.

The chain joins TRBV7-3 to TRBJ1-5, with D unresolved. V was pared by 2 bases and J by 3 bases, with 5 bases between. Germline values: CDR1 SGHTA, CDR2 FQGTGA. This CDR3 contains 13 residues. The CDR3 loop reads CASSLHHNQPQHF. CDR3 nucleotides: TGTGCCAGCAGCTTACATCACAATCAGCCCCAGCATTTT.

The chain carries TRBV9 and TRBJ1-2; 7 nucleotides match TRBD1. Germline V gene data show CDR1 as SGDLS and CDR2 as YYNGEE. The CDR3 totals 14 residues. Unmatched junction bases numbered 7, after V lost 4 bases and J lost 4 bases. CDR3 protein: CASSTPDRSYGYTF. CDR3 coding DNA: TGTGCCAGCAGCACCCCGGACAGGAGCTATGGCTACACCTTC.

The chain carries TRBV4-2 and TRBJ2-3; 9 bases agree with TRBD2. The CDR3 contains 16 residues. After removal of 4 bases from V and 6 bases from J, the junction contained 11 bases not matched to a gene. The germline gives CDR1 LGHNA, CDR2 YNFKEQ. This CDR3 reads CASSPGAGGPTDTQYF. The CDR3 DNA reads TGTGCCAGCAGCCCCGGAGCGGGGGGCCCCACGGATACGCAGTATTTT.

This rearrangement joins TRBV19 to TRBJ2-7, with 7 bases matching TRBD1. With V trimmed by 4 bases and J by 5 bases, 17 bases remained unmatched. Germline V gene data show CDR1 as LNHDA and CDR2 as SQIVND (reference sequence). The CDR3 runs 17 residues. In nucleotides, the CDR3 is TGTGCCAGTAGTAACTCTTGGGGACAGACACTCAAGAACGAGCAGTACTTC. Its protein is CASSNSWGQTLKNEQYF.

The chain employs TRBV2 and TRBJ1-5, with D possibly being TRBD1 (5 bases). Per germline, CDR1 SNHLY and CDR2 FYNNEI. The CDR3 spans 14 residues. Trimming pared 4 bases from V and 1 base from J, leaving 8 bases between. This chain's CDR3 is CASSVRASNQPQHF. CDR3 DNA sequence: TGTGCCAGCAGTGTCAGGGCAAGCAATCAGCCCCAGCATTTT. Filled out from reference TRBV2 and TRBJ1-5, the complete variable domain reads EPEVTQTPSHQVTQMGQEVILRCVPISNHLYFYWYRQILGQKVEFLVSFYNNEISEKSEIFDDQFSVERPDGSNFTLKIRSTKLEDSAMYFCASSVRASNQPQHFGDGTRLSIL.

This clone was seen a few times. The chain couples TRBV7-9 to TRBJ2-2, with 14 bases identical to TRBD2. Trimming at V came to 3 bases and at J to 4 bases, leaving 1 base not matched to a gene. Looked up from germline, CDR1 is SEHNR and CDR2 is FQNEAQ (reference sequence). The CDR3 contains 16 residues. The CDR3 DNA sequence: TGTGCCAGCAGCTTTGGACTAGCGGGGGGCACCGGGGAGCTGTTTTTT. Protein sequence: CASSFGLAGGTGELFF.

The chain recombines TRBV29-1 with TRBJ1-2; TRBD1 matches at 7 bases. Germline V lookup: CDR1 SQVTM, CDR2 ANQGSEA. The J segment lost 4 bases and the V segment lost 3 bases, leaving 5 bases of the junction unmatched. The CDR3 covers 13 residues. The CDR3 loop reads CSVEVGGGYGYTF. The DNA of the CDR3 is TGCAGCGTTGAGGTAGGGGGCGGCTATGGCTACACCTTC.